These 29 T cell receptor beta chains share one sample of origin, sequenced in a study of regulatory T cells in long-lasting Graves disease. Time point: newly diagnosed GD, antithyroid drugs for less than 3 months. The TCR library was made from RNA that had been extracted from PBMCs in TRIzol. The authors built TCR beta libraries using iRepertoire HTBI primers and Arm-PCR of CDR3 regions. Using its own MiXCR run on the multiplex PCR reads, TCRdb lists one record per CDR3 protein. The table includes over 450,000 distinct CDR3 sequences, approximately 12% detected once. Another study also made use of these data, one on T cells in Graves' hyperthyroidism and ophthalmopathy.

Sequencing used peripheral blood mononuclear cells (PBMCs), obtained at new diagnosis, from a patient treated with antithyroid drugs. The receptors come from a woman in her 30s with Graves disease.

Here the CDR3 DNA reads TGTGCCAGCAGCGGGGATGTCTTTAATGAGCAGTTCTTC. Translated, it gives CASSGDVFNEQFF. The chain uses TRBV6-1 and TRBJ2-1; a possible D gene is TRBD2 (5 bases). CDR1 and CDR2 (germline): MNHNS, SASEGT. The CDR3 length is 13 residues. The V gene lost 6 bases and the J gene lost 7 bases, with 13 bases spanning the gap.

This clonotype came up a few times. The rearrangement joins TRBV18 to TRBJ2-7; 7 bases align to TRBD1. Germline lookup yields CDR1 KGHSH and CDR2 LQKENI. The V gene end was trimmed by 3 bases and the J gene end by 3 bases; junction bases not matched to a gene: 5. This CDR3 contains 14 residues. The CDR3 bases are TGTGCCAGCTCACCTCAGGGGGTTGGCTACGAGCAGTACTTC. This sequence encodes CASSPQGVGYEQYF. Full variable domain (missing parts from reference TRBV18 and TRBJ2-7): NAGVMQNPRHLVRRRGQEARLRCSPMKGHSHVYWYRQLPEEGLKFMVYLQKENIIDESGMPKERFSAEFPKEGPSILRIQQVVRGDSAAYFCASSPQGVGYEQYFGPGTRLTVT.

The V gene is TRBV4-3, the J gene TRBJ1-2; the D gene is possibly TRBD1 (5 bases). V lost 0 bases and J 4 bases, leaving 15 bases between the germline ends. From germline, CDR1 is LGHNA and CDR2 YSLEER. CDR3 length: 16 amino acids. The CDR3 loop reads CASSQEGQNTAYGYTF. In DNA form, the CDR3 reads TGCGCCAGCAGCCAAGAGGGGCAGAACACAGCCTATGGCTACACCTTC.

This clonotype was counted at least ten times. V usage is TRBV5-1 and J usage is TRBJ1-1; D remains unclear. The ends were cut back, 0 bases at V and 1 base at J, with 10 bases in the middle. This CDR3 region has 15 residues. Germline CDR1 is SGHRS and CDR2 is YFSETQ. The CDR3 sequence is CASSLGPGRNTEAFF. The DNA of the CDR3 is TGCGCCAGCAGCTTGGGACCAGGTCGGAACACTGAAGCTTTCTTT.

The chain employs TRBV6-2 or TRBV6-3 and TRBJ2-1, with 11 bases matching TRBD2. Trimming at V came to 5 bases and at J to 11 bases, leaving 11 bases not matched to a gene. Germline lookup yields CDR1 MNHEY and CDR2 SVGEGT. CDR3 length: 15 amino acids. CDR3 in DNA: TGTGCCAGCAGTGCCACTAGCGGGAGCGTCCTGCAGCAGTTCTTC. Its translation: CASSATSGSVLQQFF.

This clonotype was observed at least ten times. This rearrangement joins TRBV6-2 or TRBV6-3 to TRBJ1-5; D uncertain. Germline V gene sequence: CDR1 MNHEY, CDR2 SVGEGT. The V end lost 3 bases, the J end lost 0 bases, and 6 bases lay between the germline ends. This CDR3 contains 14 residues. The CDR3 DNA sequence: TGTGCCAGCAGTTATACGAATAGCAATCAGCCCCAGCATTTT. It encodes CASSYTNSNQPQHF.

This clonotype was detected ten times or more. The chain is built from TRBV10-3 and TRBJ2-3, with D possibly TRBD1 on 6 matching bases. Trimming removed 3 bases from V and 4 bases from J, with 11 bases in between. CDR3 size: 14 residues. CDR1 and CDR2 (germline): ENHRY, SYGVKD. The CDR3: CAISDRGRSDTQYF. The CDR3 region has the DNA TGTGCCATCAGTGACAGGGGAAGGTCAGATACGCAGTATTTT.

With respect to this clonotype: A far larger clone is off by one base, so a read error is likely. Because it lacks the conserved phenylalanine or tryptophan at the end, this CDR3 is likely a read error. V and J are TRBV20-1 and TRBJ2-4; 7 bases are a match to TRBD2. The DNA end lines up better with TRBJ2-5; the J call may be wrong. Germline V gene sequence: CDR1 DFQATT, CDR2 SNEGSKA (reference sequence). The CDR3 runs 13 residues. The CDR3 sequence is CSARGGVQETQYY. The CDR3 coding sequence is TGCAGTGCTCGGGGAGGGGTTCAAGAGACCCAGTACTAC.

This chain joins TRBV15 and TRBJ2-3, with D possibly being TRBD1 (6 bases). Trimming pared 4 bases from V and 2 bases from J, leaving 10 bases between. The CDR3 has 14 residues. Germline assignment: CDR1 LNHNV and CDR2 YYDKDF (reference sequence). DNA of the CDR3: TGTGCCACCAGCACAGGGGCCTCCACAGATACGCAGTATTTT. Amino acids: CATSTGASTDTQYF.

The CDR3: CASSDARQRNEQFF. The CDR3 DNA is TGTGCCAGCAGTGATGCAAGACAGCGCAATGAGCAGTTCTTC. The genes are TRBV6-1 and TRBJ2-1, with a weak D call TRBD1 (5 bases). CDR1 MNHNS and CDR2 SASEGT come from the germline V gene. V was shortened by 3 bases and J by 6 bases, with 12 bases between the two germline ends. This CDR3 region has 14 residues.

This clonotype was picked up many times. The V and J genes are TRBV11-2 and TRBJ1-1; no clear D gene. The V and J ends lost 1 base and 0 bases respectively, with 9 bases between them. The CDR3 has 15 residues. In germline, CDR1 is SGHAT, CDR2 FQNNGV. DNA for the CDR3: TGTGCCAGCAGCTTAGCCGCACGGCTGAACACTGAAGCTTTCTTT. It is translated as CASSLAARLNTEAFF.

This clonotype was seen a few times. Compared with germline, one end of the junction differs, possibly owing to a read error. The chain links TRBV14 to TRBJ2-7; no clear D gene. CDR1 and CDR2 from the germline V gene are SGHDN and FVKESK. This CDR3 is 15 amino acids long. CDR3 sequence reads: CASSQSSPTSDEQYF. DNA of the CDR3: TGTGCCAGCAGCCAAAGTTCACCTACCTCCGACGAGCAGTACTTC.

This clonotype was seen at least ten times. V usage is TRBV12-3 or TRBV12-4 and J usage is TRBJ1-5; weak D call: TRBD1 (5 bases). V was trimmed by 5 bases and J by 4 bases, leaving 15 bases between them. The CDR3 runs 15 residues. The CDR3 is CASSAESGPNQPQHF. CDR3 DNA sequence: TGTGCCAGCAGTGCTGAATCAGGGCCAAATCAGCCCCAGCATTTT.

A few counts support this clonotype. The chain combines TRBV12-3 or TRBV12-4 with TRBJ2-3; 7 nucleotides match TRBD1. The tail of the sequence fits TRBJ2-7 better, so the J call may be wrong. There are 12 residues in the CDR3. The CDR3 reads CASTRQGYEQYF. The CDR3, as DNA: TGTGCCAGCACACGACAGGGCTACGAGCAGTACTTC.

This clonotype was seen many times. V gene TRBV28 combines with J gene TRBJ2-3; the D gene is possibly TRBD2 (6 bases). Trimming shortened V by 6 bases and J by 0 bases, and 7 bases separated the two germline ends. The CDR3 is made up of 13 amino acids. The germline gives CDR1 MDHEN, CDR2 SYDVKM. The CDR3 protein is CASRDYSTDTQYF. The DNA for the CDR3 is TGTGCCAGCAGGGACTATAGCACAGATACGCAGTATTTT.

This clonotype has at least ten counts. The gene calls are TRBV20-1 and TRBJ1-2, with 8 bases lining up with TRBD1. Germline V gene sequence: CDR1 DFQATT, CDR2 SNEGSKA (reference sequence). This CDR3 has 15 residues. V was clipped by 3 bases and J by 0 bases; unmatched bases: 6. CDR3 protein: CSASSGGPTNYGYTF. CDR3 sequence (DNA): TGCAGTGCTAGTTCAGGGGGCCCTACTAACTATGGCTACACCTTC.

Many counts were recorded for this clonotype. The V call is TRBV2, the J call TRBJ1-2; D is unclear. Germline V lookup: CDR1 SNHLY, CDR2 FYNNEI. The CDR3 length is 14 residues. Trimming took 0 bases from V and 4 from J, leaving 9 bases between them. The CDR3 reads CASSEAELPYGYTF. DNA of the CDR3: TGTGCCAGCAGTGAAGCAGAGCTTCCCTATGGCTACACCTTC.

V gene TRBV7-8 combines with J gene TRBJ1-5; possibly TRBD1 for D (5 bases). The V end lost 4 bases, the J end lost 7 bases, and 14 bases lay between the germline ends. Per germline, CDR1 SGHVS and CDR2 FQNEAQ. The CDR3 runs 14 residues. CDR3 sequence reads: CASSWRERDQPQHF. The CDR3 DNA is TGTGCCAGCAGCTGGAGGGAGCGGGACCAGCCCCAGCATTTT.

This clonotype occurred many times. The rearrangement joins TRBV5-4 to TRBJ1-1; D uncertain. The length of the CDR3 is 14 residues. Trimming stripped 5 bases from V and 10 bases from J, with 21 bases between. Germline loops: CDR1 SGHNT, CDR2 YYREEE (reference sequence). CDR3 in DNA: TGTGCCAGCAGTTCTGGTCTCCTGCTGGAGGGAGCTTTCTTT. Translation gives CASSSGLLLEGAFF.

This clonotype was recorded many times. The V call is TRBV11-2, the J call TRBJ1-1, with D unclear. The CDR3 is made up of 15 amino acids. Trimming cost V 1 base and J 2 bases, with 11 bases left between them. Germline V gene sequence: CDR1 SGHAT, CDR2 FQNNGV. The CDR3: CASSLGSGSNTEAFF. DNA for the CDR3: TGTGCCAGCAGCTTAGGATCCGGGTCCAACACTGAAGCTTTCTTT.

This clonotype was seen many times. The rearrangement links TRBV28 to TRBJ2-1, with 7 bases lining up with TRBD1. Germline CDR1 and CDR2: MDHEN and SYDVKM. CDR3 size: 14 residues. V lost 3 bases, J lost 6 bases, and 5 bases stayed unmatched. The CDR3: CASSFMDRPNEQFF. The DNA of the CDR3 is TGTGCCAGCAGTTTTATGGACAGGCCCAATGAGCAGTTCTTC. Filled out from reference TRBV28 and TRBJ2-1, the complete variable domain reads DVKVTQSSRYLVKRTGEKVFLECVQDMDHENMFWYRQDPGLGLRLIYFSYDVKMKEKGDIPEGYSVSREKKERFSLILESASTNQTSMYLCASSFMDRPNEQFFGPGTRLTVL.

This clonotype was seen only a few times. The chain combines TRBV15 with TRBJ1-4; the D gene is possibly TRBD1 (6 bases). The V gene's germline CDR1 is LNHNV and CDR2 YYDKDF (reference sequence). V was pared by 9 bases and J by 5 bases, with 16 bases between. This CDR3 contains 14 residues. Written as DNA, the CDR3 is TGTGCCACGGGGGGGCGGCAAGGAAATGAAAAACTGTTTTTT. It codes for CATGGRQGNEKLFF.

In the case of this clonotype: This clone may be a read error of a much larger clone one base away. The chain combines TRBV6-5 with TRBJ2-5; 7 positions match TRBD2. The CDR3 consists of 17 residues. The V gene's germline CDR1 is MNHEY and CDR2 SVGAGI. The CDR3 DNA reads as TGTGCCAGCAGTTACTCTCCTTGGGAGGGAGGGGCGAATGAGCGGTTCTTC. Translating gives CASSYSPWEGGANERFF.

The chain carries TRBV19 and TRBJ2-2, with 14 bases lining up with TRBD2. CDR1 LNHDA and CDR2 SQIVND come from the germline V gene (reference sequence). Germline trimming cut 7 bases from V and 3 bases from J; bases unmatched to any gene: 10. This CDR3 has 18 residues. In DNA form, the CDR3 reads TGTGCCAGTACCCCAGGACTAGCGGGAGGATGGGACACCGGGGAGCTGTTTTTT. Its protein is CASTPGLAGGWDTGELFF. The whole variable domain, remainder taken from reference TRBV19 and TRBJ2-2, is DGGITQSPKYLFRKEGQNVTLSCEQNLNHDAMYWYRQDPGQGLRLIYYSQIVNDFQKGDIAEGYSVSREKKESFPLTVTSAQKNPTAFYLCASTPGLAGGWDTGELFFGEGSRLTVL.

Regarding this clonotype: Its ends do not fully match the called genes, so a read error is possible. The chain joins TRBV6-2 or TRBV6-3 to TRBJ2-7; D unclear. The CDR3 loop spans 14 amino acids. Germline CDR1 is MNHEY and CDR2 is SVGEGT. The CDR3 is CTSLRSRAPYEQYF. The CDR3 region has the DNA TGTACCAGCCTCCGCAGCCGGGCCCCCTACGAGCAGTACTTC.

The gene calls are TRBV20-1 and TRBJ1-1, with 8 bases identical to TRBD1. Germline CDR1 and CDR2: DFQATT and SNEGSKA (reference sequence). This CDR3 contains 13 residues. V lost 1 base and J lost 7; bases outside the gene matches: 5. The chain's CDR3 is CSARGTGSVEAFF. For the CDR3, the DNA is TGCAGTGCTAGAGGGACAGGGTCTGTTGAAGCTTTCTTT.

This clonotype has at least ten counts. This chain uses TRBV30 with TRBJ1-3; D not certain. Deletions cut 8 bases from V and 4 bases from J, with 9 bases between. Germline V gene lookup returns CDR1 GTSNPN and CDR2 SVGIG (reference sequence). The length of the CDR3 is 11 residues. The CDR3 is CAQREGNTIYF. In DNA, the CDR3 is TGTGCCCAAAGGGAGGGAAACACCATATATTTT.

This clonotype appeared many times. The chain is built from TRBV28 and TRBJ1-4, with D uncertain. Germline V lookup: CDR1 MDHEN, CDR2 SYDVKM. V lost 6 bases to trimming and J lost 5 bases, with 13 bases between them. The CDR3 sequence is 14 residues long. The CDR3 nucleotides read TGTGCCAGCAGGCCCTCAAAAGGCAATGAAAAACTGTTTTTT. Protein sequence: CASRPSKGNEKLFF.

The chain carries TRBV27 and TRBJ2-1; either TRBD1 or TRBD2 may supply D (5 bases each). V lost 8 bases to trimming and J lost 10 bases, with 21 bases between them. CDR3 length: 14 residues. The V gene's germline CDR1 is MNHEY and CDR2 SMNVEV (reference sequence). This CDR3 reads CASGLGRWGAEQFF. The DNA for the CDR3 is TGTGCCAGCGGGTTAGGGAGATGGGGCGCGGAGCAGTTCTTC.